This T cell receptor beta chain was observed in a study of T-cell reconstitution after alpha-beta-depleted transplantation in children. The sample holds many counts of this clonotype. Using unique molecular identifiers, the investigators prepared the TCRbeta library. One entry per CDR3 protein, called by TCRdb with MiXCR from the PCR reads. Of around 440,000 distinct CDR3 sequences listed, under 20% are singletons. The CDR3 is made up of 14 amino acids. The trim removed 5 bases at V and 0 bases at J, leaving 1 base unmatched. Germline V gene data show CDR1 as KGHDR and CDR2 as SFDVKD. Sequenced here: PBMCs, mostly from graft donor cells, sampled 360 days after TCRalphabeta/CD19-depleted stem cell transplant. This clonotype originated in a boy in the first two years of life who had a stem cell transplant for Wiskott-Aldrich syndrome, so the T cells may come from the graft donor. V is TRBV24-1 and J is TRBJ2-3; 7 positions match TRBD2. The CDR3 is CATSVSGSTDTQYF. CDR3 bases: TGTGCCACCAGTGTTAGCGGGAGCACAGATACGCAGTATTTT.